This T cell receptor beta chain was sequenced during a study of shared clonotypes between healthy human individuals. Study overall: The cohort comprised two women and a few men. Their ages spanned 18 to 49 years.

CDR3 length equals 16 residues. V was pared by 5 bases and J by 4 bases, with 8 bases of the junction left unmatched. Germline V gene sequence: CDR1 SEHNR, CDR2 FQNEAQ (reference sequence). CD8 cells regarded as naive lacked CD45RO, were positively chosen for CCR7, and omitted terminally differentiated effector memory CD45RA+ cells. Some clones are missing from TCRdb's copy, which holds only in-frame ones; the method was immunoSEQ multiplex PCR. The sample shows 1.5 million to 2.5 million clones, approximately 95% of them seen only once. V and J are TRBV7-9 and TRBJ2-2, with TRBD2 matching over 9 bases. The TCR was taken from a man younger than 35 in good health. Sequenced input: naive CD8+ T cells sorted from blood. CDR3 region: CASSLPGLAFTGELFF. CDR3 in DNA: TGTGCCAGCAGCCTTCCGGGACTAGCTTTCACCGGGGAGCTGTTTTTT.